The rows below give T cell receptor beta chains drawn from one sample of a study of early T cells in non-severe SARS-CoV-2 infection. MiXCR, run by TCRdb on the 5' RACE reads, gives a single entry per CDR3 protein. The data show 30,000 to 40,000 distinct CDR3 sequences, around 4.6% seen once. The material sequenced was whole blood. These receptors were collected from an adult who was a healthcare worker with PCR-confirmed SARS-CoV-2 infection or an uninfected control (not recorded which). The CDR3 runs from the conserved cysteine through the conserved F or W. A D gene is named only where the DNA matches it firmly. Size is omitted from some rows. Given values are once, few, many or a class for expanded clones.

V	J	D	size	CDR3	DNA
TRBV28	TRBJ2-7	.	few	CASSSFGGEQYF	TGTGCCAGCAGTTCCTTCGGGGGCGAGCAGTACTTC
TRBV2	TRBJ2-2	.	many	CASSPDRGWTGELFF	TGTGCCAGCAGCCCGGACCGGGGATGGACCGGGGAGCTGTTTTTT
TRBV21-1	TRBJ2-1	.	.	CASSKGQGRNEQFF	TGTGCCAGCAGCAAGGGACAGGGGCGGAATGAGCAGTTCTTC
TRBV2	TRBJ1-1	.	many	CASNVGRGLNTEAFF	TGTGCCAGCAACGTTGGCCGGGGGCTAAACACTGAAGCTTTCTTT
TRBV3-1	TRBJ1-5	.	many	CASSQDRGTDTFNQPQHF	TGTGCCAGCAGCCAAGATCGGGGAACAGACACCTTTAATCAGCCCCAGCATTTT
TRBV29-1	TRBJ2-1	TRBD2	many	CTPSVLAGVYNEQFF	TGCACCCCGAGTGTCCTAGCGGGGGTTTACAATGAGCAGTTCTTC
TRBV4-3	TRBJ1-5	.	.	CASSQERNQPQHF	TGCGCCAGCAGCCAAGAGCGGAATCAGCCCCAGCATTTT
TRBV3-1	TRBJ2-1	.	few	CASSRRVRNNEQFF	TGTGCCAGCAGCCGCAGGGTCCGTAACAATGAGCAGTTCTTC
TRBV9	TRBJ2-2	TRBD1	.	CASSLTGAIGELFF	TGTGCCAGCAGCCTGACAGGGGCCATCGGGGAGCTGTTTTTT
TRBV15	TRBJ1-1	.	many	CATSRTSWVNTEAFF	TGTGCCACCAGCAGAACATCTTGGGTGAACACTGAAGCTTTCTTT
TRBV6-5	TRBJ2-3	.	few	CASHRVRGFSTDTQYF	TGTGCCAGCCATCGGGTCAGGGGTTTTAGCACAGATACGCAGTATTTT
TRBV6-4	TRBJ2-1	.	many	CASSAQGGTYNEQFF	TGTGCCAGCAGCGCACAGGGTGGGACCTACAATGAGCAGTTCTTC
TRBV28	TRBJ2-7	.	many	CASSLAAVLDYEQYF	TGTGCCAGCAGTTTGGCGGCAGTTCTCGACTACGAGCAGTACTTC
TRBV28	TRBJ2-2	.	few	CASSSLGTHTGELFF	TGTGCCAGCAGTTCCCTCGGGACACACACCGGGGAGCTGTTTTTT
TRBV29-1	TRBJ2-2	.	few	CSVEGQGQSGELFF	TGCAGCGTTGAGGGTCAGGGCCAATCCGGGGAGCTGTTTTTT
TRBV7-2	TRBJ2-1	TRBD1	many	CASSLAQSLGQGAPYEQFF	TGTGCCAGCAGCTTAGCGCAAAGTTTAGGCCAGGGGGCGCCCTATGAGCAGTTCTTC
TRBV30	TRBJ2-1	TRBD2	.	CAWRSGGAWVYEQFF	TGTGCCTGGAGGAGCGGGGGGGCCTGGGTGTATGAGCAGTTCTTC
TRBV6-2/TRBV6-3	TRBJ1-5	TRBD1	many	CASSPGQVAFWPQHF	TGTGCCAGCAGCCCGGGACAGGTGGCGTTCTGGCCCCAGCATTTT
TRBV6-4	TRBJ2-2	TRBD2	many	CASSRTSGNTGELFF	TGTGCCAGCAGCCGGACTAGCGGGAACACCGGGGAGCTGTTTTTT
TRBV29-1	TRBJ2-1	.	.	CSVRVEYNEQFF	TGCAGCGTGCGGGTCGAATACAATGAGCAGTTCTTC
TRBV4-2	TRBJ2-1	.	many	CASSQDGDSNNEQFF	TGTGCCAGCAGCCAAGATGGGGACTCCAATAATGAGCAGTTCTTC
TRBV28	TRBJ1-1	.	many	CASNPSGSMNTEAFF	TGTGCCAGCAATCCCTCCGGGTCCATGAACACTGAAGCTTTCTTT
TRBV19	TRBJ2-1	.	many	CASSSGDYYNEQFF	TGTGCCAGTAGTAGCGGCGACTACTACAATGAGCAGTTCTTC